Listed below are T cell receptor beta chains from one sample, sequenced in a study of blood T cell repertoires in COVID-19. Clones were read by immunoSEQ multiplex PCR, and TCRdb kept only the in-frame ones, dropping some. The sample has around 250,000 clones, roughly 84% seen once. Material for sequencing was PBMCs or T cells enriched from blood (not recorded which). The receptors stem from a woman in her fifties or sixties who had been exposed to COVID-19. The CDR3 runs from the conserved cysteine through the conserved F or W. A D gene is named only where the DNA matches it firmly. Expanded clones get a size class; other rows say once, few or many, or leave the size out.

>NA|NA|TRBV5-1|TRBJ1-1
TGCGCCAGCAGCTCCAGGGGCTCCCTTGAAGCTTTCTTT
CASSSRGSLEAFF
>NA|NA|TRBV30|TRBJ1-1
TGTGCCTGGAGTGTGCGACAGGTGGGTAGGGCTGAAGCTTTCTTT
CAWSVRQVGRAEAFF
>NA|NA|TRBV19|TRBJ2-3
TGTGCCAGCCTTCGGGGGGCAGGAGATACGCAGTATTTT
CASLRGAGDTQYF
>NA|NA|TRBV10-3|TRBJ1-2
TGTGCCATCAGTGAGTCTGGCCCCGGCTACACCTTC
CAISESGPGYTF
>NA|few|TRBV24-1|TRBJ2-1
TGTGCCACCAGTGGCAGGCGCTCCTACAATGAGCAGTTCTTC
CATSGRRSYNEQFF
>NA|NA|TRBV7-9|TRBJ1-6
TGTGCCAGCAGCATGTCCCTTCGAGGGAATTCACCCCTCCACTTT
CASSMSLRGNSPLHF
>TRBD1|NA|TRBV6-5|TRBJ1-2
TGTGCCAGCAGAGACGGACAGGGCCTTTATGGCTACACCTTC
CASRDGQGLYGYTF
>NA|NA|TRBV27|TRBJ1-2
TGTGCCAGCAGTGGCCGGAAGGGGCCAAGCTATGGCTACACCTTC
CASSGRKGPSYGYTF
>NA|many|TRBV4-2|TRBJ1-1
TGTGCCAGCAGCCAGAGGCATGGGGAGGGAATTGAAGCTTTCTTT
CASSQRHGEGIEAFF
>NA|NA|TRBV7-2|TRBJ1-4
TGTGCCAGCAGCTCGGGAGGAAAACTGTTTTTT
CASSSGGKLFF
>NA|NA|TRBV6-8|TRBJ2-5
TGTGCCAGCGCCCATGTGGGGGGAGCGGAGACCCAGTACTTC
CASAHVGGAETQYF